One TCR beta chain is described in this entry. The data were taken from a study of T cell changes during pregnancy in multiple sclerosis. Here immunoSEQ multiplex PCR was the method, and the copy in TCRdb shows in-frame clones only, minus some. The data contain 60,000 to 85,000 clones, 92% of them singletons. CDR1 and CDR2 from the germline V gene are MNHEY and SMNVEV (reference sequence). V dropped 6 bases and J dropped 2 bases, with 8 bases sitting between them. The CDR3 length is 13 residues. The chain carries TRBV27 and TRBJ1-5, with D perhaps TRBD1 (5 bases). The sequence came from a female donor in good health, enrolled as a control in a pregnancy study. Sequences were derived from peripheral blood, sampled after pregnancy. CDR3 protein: CASSTTGNQPQHF. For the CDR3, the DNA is TGTGCCAGCAGCACGACAGGCAATCAGCCCCAGCATTTT.